What follows is one TCR beta chain and its context. The antigen remains undetermined. The treatment: around 19 received Ad26.COV2.S at low or high dose, single or two shots; about 5 received placebo; per-sample allocation not given. Samples analyzed were those drawn on day 63 after the first vaccine or placebo injection. SARS-CoV-2 spike from the Wuhan strain was encoded by the vaccine, an Ad26 vector. These data belong to a study of Ad26.COV2.S vaccination and SARS-CoV-2 variants. As for the study in general: Once, or twice with 56 days between doses, Ad26.COV2.S was given intramuscularly.

Study-level points and caveats: Higher spike-specific TCR breadth was found in vaccine recipients than in placebo recipients. There was a possibility that the TCR breadth and depth analyses underestimated total T cell responses.

The CDR3 loop spans 21 amino acids. Germline CDR1 reads KGHDR; CDR2 reads SFDVKD. Losses at the gene ends were 0 bases for V and 7 bases for J; bases not matched to a gene: 23. Clones were sequenced by immunoSEQ multiplex PCR, and TCRdb holds only the in-frame ones, with some missing. Of just over 350,000 clones in the sample, around 84% are singletons; the top ten hold around 3.3%. The source material was peripheral blood, sampled in a trial of Ad26.COV2.S vaccine versus placebo. This rearrangement joins TRBV24-1 to TRBJ2-3, with 8 bases matching TRBD1. This receptor was identified in a person between 18 and 65 years old who received the Ad26.COV2.S COVID-19 vaccine or a placebo. DNA of the CDR3: TGTGCCACCAGTGATTTGCCGGCAGGGGGCGTTCCTCTAGTGTTTTTTAATACGCAGTATTTT. Translation gives CATSDLPAGGVPLVFFNTQYF.